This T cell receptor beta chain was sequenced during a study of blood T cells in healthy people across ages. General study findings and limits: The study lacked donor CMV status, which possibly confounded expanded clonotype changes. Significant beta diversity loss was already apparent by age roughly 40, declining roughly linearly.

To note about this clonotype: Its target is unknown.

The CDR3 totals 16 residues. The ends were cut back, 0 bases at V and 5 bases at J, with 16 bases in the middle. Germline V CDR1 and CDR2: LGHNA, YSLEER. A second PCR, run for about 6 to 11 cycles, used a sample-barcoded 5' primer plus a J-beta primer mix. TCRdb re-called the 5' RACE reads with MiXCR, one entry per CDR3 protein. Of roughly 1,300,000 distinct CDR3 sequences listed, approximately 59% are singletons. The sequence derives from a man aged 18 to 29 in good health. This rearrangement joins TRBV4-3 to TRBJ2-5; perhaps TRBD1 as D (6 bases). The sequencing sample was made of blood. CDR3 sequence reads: CASSQESHRVQETQYF. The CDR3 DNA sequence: TGCGCCAGCAGCCAAGAGTCTCACAGGGTACAGGAGACCCAGTACTTC.